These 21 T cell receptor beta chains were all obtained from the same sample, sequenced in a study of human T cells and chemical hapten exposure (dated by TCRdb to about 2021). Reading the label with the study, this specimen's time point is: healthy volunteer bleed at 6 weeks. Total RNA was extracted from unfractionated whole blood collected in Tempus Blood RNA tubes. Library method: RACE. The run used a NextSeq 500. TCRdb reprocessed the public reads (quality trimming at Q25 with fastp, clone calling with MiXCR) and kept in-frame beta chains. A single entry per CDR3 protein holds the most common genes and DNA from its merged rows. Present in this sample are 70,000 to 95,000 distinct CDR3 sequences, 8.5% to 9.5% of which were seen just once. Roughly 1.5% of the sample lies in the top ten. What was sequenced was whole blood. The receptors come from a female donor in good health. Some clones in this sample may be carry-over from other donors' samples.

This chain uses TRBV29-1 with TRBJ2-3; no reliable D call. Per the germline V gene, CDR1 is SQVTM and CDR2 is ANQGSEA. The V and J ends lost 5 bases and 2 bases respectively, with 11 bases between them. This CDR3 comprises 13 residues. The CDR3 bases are TGCAGCGTTTCTGGGCGACACACAGATACGCAGTATTTT. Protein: CSVSGRHTDTQYF.

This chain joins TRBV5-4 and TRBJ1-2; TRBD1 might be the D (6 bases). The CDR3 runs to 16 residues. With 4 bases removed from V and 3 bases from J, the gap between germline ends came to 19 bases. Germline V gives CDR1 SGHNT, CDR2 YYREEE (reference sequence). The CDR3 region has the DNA TGTGCCAGCAGCCCGGACAGATTCGCCACATACTATGGCTACACCTTC. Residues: CASSPDRFATYYGYTF.

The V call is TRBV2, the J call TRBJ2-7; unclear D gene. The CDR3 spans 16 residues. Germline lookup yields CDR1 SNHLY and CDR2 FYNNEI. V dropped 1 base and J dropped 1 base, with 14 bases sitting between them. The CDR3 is CASSEGLEAASYEQYF. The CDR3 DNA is TGTGCCAGCAGTGAAGGTTTAGAGGCTGCATCCTACGAGCAGTACTTC.

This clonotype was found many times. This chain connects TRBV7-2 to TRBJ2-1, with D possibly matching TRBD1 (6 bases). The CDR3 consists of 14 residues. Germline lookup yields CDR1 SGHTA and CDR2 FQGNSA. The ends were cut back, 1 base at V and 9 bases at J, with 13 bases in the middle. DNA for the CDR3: TGTGCCAGCAGCTTAGATCCAGGGGAAGGTGAGCAGTTCTTC. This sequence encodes CASSLDPGEGEQFF.

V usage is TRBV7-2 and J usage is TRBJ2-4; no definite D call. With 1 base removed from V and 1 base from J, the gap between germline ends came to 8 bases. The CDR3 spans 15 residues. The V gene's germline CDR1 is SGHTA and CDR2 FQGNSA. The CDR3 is CASSLGVWAKNIQYF. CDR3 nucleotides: TGTGCCAGCAGCTTAGGGGTTTGGGCCAAAAACATTCAGTACTTC.

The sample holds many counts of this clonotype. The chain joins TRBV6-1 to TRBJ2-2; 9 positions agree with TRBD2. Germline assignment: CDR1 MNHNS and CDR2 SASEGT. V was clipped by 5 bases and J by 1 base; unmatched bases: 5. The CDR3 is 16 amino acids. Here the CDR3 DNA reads TGTGCCAGCAGTCCCCTAGCGGGGCTGAACACCGGGGAGCTGTTTTTT. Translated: CASSPLAGLNTGELFF.

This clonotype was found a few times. CDR3 bases: TGTGCCAGCAGTTTAGGGCCTCTAGGGCAGTACTTC. Protein: CASSLGPLGQYF. The chain recombines TRBV12-3 or TRBV12-4 with TRBJ2-7; D remains unclear. The CDR3 consists of 12 residues. V was pared by 1 base and J by 9 bases, with 10 bases between.

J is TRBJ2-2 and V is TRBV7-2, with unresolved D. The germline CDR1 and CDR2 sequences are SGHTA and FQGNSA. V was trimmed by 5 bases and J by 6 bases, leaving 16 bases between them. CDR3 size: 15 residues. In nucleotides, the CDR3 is TGTGCCAGCAGCCTGAGGACCTCCGAGGCCGGGGAGCTGTTTTTT. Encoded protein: CASSLRTSEAGELFF.

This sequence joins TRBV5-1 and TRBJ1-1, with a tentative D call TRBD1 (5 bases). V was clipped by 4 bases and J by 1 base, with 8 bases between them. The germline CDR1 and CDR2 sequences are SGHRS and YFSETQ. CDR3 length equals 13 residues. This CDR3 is CASSMDTNTEAFF. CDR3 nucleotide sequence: TGCGCCAGCAGCATGGACACGAACACTGAAGCTTTCTTT. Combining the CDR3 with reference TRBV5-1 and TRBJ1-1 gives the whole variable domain KAGVTQTPRYLIKTRGQQVTLSCSPISGHRSVSWYQQTPGQGLQFLFEYFSETQRNKGNFPGRFSGRQFSNSRSEMNVSTLELGDSALYLCASSMDTNTEAFFGQGTRLTVV.

The CDR3, as DNA: TGTGCCAGCAGTTTAGGCCGGGACTTCCGGAACGGTACAGATACGCAGTATTTT. Translation gives CASSLGRDFRNGTDTQYF. The chain couples TRBV28 to TRBJ2-3; perhaps TRBD2 as D (6 bases). The CDR3 extends over 18 amino acids. Germline CDR1 MDHEN, CDR2 SYDVKM. V shed 2 bases and J shed 3 bases, with 21 bases lying between them.

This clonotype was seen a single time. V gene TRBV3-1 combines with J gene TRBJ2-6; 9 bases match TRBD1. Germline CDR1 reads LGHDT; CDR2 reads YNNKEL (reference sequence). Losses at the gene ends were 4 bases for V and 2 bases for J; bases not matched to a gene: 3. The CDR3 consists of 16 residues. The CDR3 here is CASSRGQGAGANVLTF. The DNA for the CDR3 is TGTGCCAGCAGCCGGGGACAGGGCGCTGGGGCCAACGTCCTGACTTTC. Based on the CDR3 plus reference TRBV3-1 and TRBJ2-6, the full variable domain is DTAVSQTPKYLVTQMGNDKSIKCEQNLGHDTMYWYKQDSKKFLKIMFSYNNKELIINETVPNRFSPKSPDKAHLNLHINSLELGDSAVYFCASSRGQGAGANVLTFGAGSRLTVL.

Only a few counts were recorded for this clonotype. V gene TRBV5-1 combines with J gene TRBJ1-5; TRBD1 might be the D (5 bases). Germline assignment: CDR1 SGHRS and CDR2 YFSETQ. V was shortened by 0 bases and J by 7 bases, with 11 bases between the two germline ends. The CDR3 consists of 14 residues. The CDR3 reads CASSLGDGGQPQHF. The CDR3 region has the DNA TGCGCCAGCAGCTTGGGGGACGGTGGCCAGCCCCAGCATTTT.

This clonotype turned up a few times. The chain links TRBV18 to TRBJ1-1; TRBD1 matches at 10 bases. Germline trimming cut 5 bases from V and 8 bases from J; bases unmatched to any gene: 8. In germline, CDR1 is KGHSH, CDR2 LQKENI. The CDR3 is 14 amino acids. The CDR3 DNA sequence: TGTGCCAGCTCAACAACGGGACAGGGGACCGAAGCTTTCTTT. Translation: CASSTTGQGTEAFF. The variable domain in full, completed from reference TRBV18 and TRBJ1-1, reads NAGVMQNPRHLVRRRGQEARLRCSPMKGHSHVYWYRQLPEEGLKFMVYLQKENIIDESGMPKERFSAEFPKEGPSILRIQQVVRGDSAAYFCASSTTGQGTEAFFGQGTRLTVV.

CDR3 coding DNA: TGTGCCAGCAGCCGCGAGGGTGCGGGGGTGAATGAAAAACTGTTTTTT. Translated, it gives CASSREGAGVNEKLFF. The chain is built from TRBV3-1 and TRBJ1-4, with D maybe TRBD1 (5 bases). The V gene lost 4 bases and the J gene lost 5 bases, with 17 bases spanning the gap. The CDR3 is 16 amino acids. Germline assignment: CDR1 LGHDT and CDR2 YNNKEL (reference sequence). Using reference TRBV3-1 and TRBJ1-4 for the parts outside the CDR3, the full variable domain is DTAVSQTPKYLVTQMGNDKSIKCEQNLGHDTMYWYKQDSKKFLKIMFSYNNKELIINETVPNRFSPKSPDKAHLNLHINSLELGDSAVYFCASSREGAGVNEKLFFGSGTQLSVL.

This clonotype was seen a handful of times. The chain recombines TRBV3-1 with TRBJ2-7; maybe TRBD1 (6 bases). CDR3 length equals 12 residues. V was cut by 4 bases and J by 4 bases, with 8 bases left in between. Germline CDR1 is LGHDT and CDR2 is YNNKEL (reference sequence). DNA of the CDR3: TGTGCCAGCAGCCGAGGACAGTACGAGCAGTACTTC. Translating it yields CASSRGQYEQYF.

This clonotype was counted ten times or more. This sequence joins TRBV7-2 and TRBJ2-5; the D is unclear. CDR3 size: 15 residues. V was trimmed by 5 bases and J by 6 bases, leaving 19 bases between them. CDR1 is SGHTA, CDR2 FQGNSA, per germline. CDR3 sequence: CASSPRRSGHQTQYF. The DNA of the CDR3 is TGTGCCAGCAGCCCTAGGCGGTCAGGCCACCAGACCCAGTACTTC. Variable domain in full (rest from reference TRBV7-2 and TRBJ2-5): GAGVSQSPSNKVTEKGKDVELRCDPISGHTALYWYRQSLGQGLEFLIYFQGNSAPDKSGLPSDRFSAERTGGSVSTLTIQRTQQEDSAVYLCASSPRRSGHQTQYFGPGTRLLVL.

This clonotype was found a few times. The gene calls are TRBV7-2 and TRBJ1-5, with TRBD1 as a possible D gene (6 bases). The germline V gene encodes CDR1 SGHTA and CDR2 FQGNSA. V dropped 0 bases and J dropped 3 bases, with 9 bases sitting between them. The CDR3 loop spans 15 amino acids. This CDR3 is CASSLARTDNQPQHF. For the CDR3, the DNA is TGTGCCAGCAGCTTAGCAAGGACAGACAATCAGCCCCAGCATTTT.

The CDR3 here is CASSLGSGTGNEQFF. In DNA, the CDR3 is TGTGCCAGCAGCTTGGGGTCCGGGACAGGCAATGAGCAGTTCTTC. This chain connects TRBV5-4 to TRBJ2-1; TRBD1 matches at 8 bases. The CDR3 consists of 15 residues. CDR1 and CDR2 from the germline V gene are SGHNT and YYREEE (reference sequence). Germline trimming cut 0 bases from V and 6 bases from J; bases unmatched to any gene: 5. Full variable domain (remainder filled in from reference TRBV5-4 and TRBJ2-1): ETGVTQSPTHLIKTRGQQVTLRCSSQSGHNTVSWYQQALGQGPQFIFQYYREEENGRGNFPPRFSGLQFPNYSSELNVNALELDDSALYLCASSLGSGTGNEQFFGPGTRLTVL.

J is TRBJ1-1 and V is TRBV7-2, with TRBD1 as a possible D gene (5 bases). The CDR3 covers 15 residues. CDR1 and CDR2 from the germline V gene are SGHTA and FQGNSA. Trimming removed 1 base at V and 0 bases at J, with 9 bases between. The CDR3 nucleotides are TGTGCCAGCAGCTTAGTCGGGGGAATGAACACTGAAGCTTTCTTT. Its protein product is CASSLVGGMNTEAFF.

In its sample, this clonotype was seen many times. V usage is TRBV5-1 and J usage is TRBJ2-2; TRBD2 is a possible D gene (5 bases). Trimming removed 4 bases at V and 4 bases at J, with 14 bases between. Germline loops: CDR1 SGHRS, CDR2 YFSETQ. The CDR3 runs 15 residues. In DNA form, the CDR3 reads TGCGCCAGCAGCCCAGCGGAAGGCAGCACCGGGGAGCTGTTTTTT. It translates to CASSPAEGSTGELFF. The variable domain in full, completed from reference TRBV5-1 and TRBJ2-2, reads KAGVTQTPRYLIKTRGQQVTLSCSPISGHRSVSWYQQTPGQGLQFLFEYFSETQRNKGNFPGRFSGRQFSNSRSEMNVSTLELGDSALYLCASSPAEGSTGELFFGEGSRLTVL.

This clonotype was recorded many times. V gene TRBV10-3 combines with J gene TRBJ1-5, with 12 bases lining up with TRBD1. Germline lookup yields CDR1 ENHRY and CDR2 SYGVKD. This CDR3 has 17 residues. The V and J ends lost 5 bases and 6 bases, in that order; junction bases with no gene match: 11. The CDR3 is CAISPGTGGGKLQPQHF. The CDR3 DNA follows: TGTGCCATCAGTCCTGGGACAGGGGGCGGTAAGCTTCAGCCCCAGCATTTT.